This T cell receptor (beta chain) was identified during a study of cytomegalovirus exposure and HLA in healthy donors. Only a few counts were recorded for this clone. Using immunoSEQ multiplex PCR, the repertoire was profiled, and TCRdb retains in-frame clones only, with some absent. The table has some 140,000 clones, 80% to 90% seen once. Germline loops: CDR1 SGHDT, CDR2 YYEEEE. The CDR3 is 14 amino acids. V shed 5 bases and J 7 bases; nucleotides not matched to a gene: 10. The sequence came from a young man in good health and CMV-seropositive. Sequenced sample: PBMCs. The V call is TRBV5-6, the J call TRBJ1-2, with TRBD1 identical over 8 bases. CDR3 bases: TGTGCCAGCAGTCGGAGCCTTGACAGGGGTGGCTACACCTTC. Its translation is CASSRSLDRGGYTF.